One T cell receptor (beta chain) is described in this entry. An end of the junction does not agree with germline; a read error may underlie this. The data derive from a study of control samples from healthy donors and cancer patients. This CDR3 region has 15 residues. Germline V gene lookup returns CDR1 SGHTA and CDR2 FQGNSA. The table came from immunoSEQ multiplex PCR; TCRdb's copy has only in-frame clones and leaves some out. The sample lists tens of thousands of clones, approximately 84% seen once, with more than 30% in the top ten. Sequencing was performed on PBMCs. The sequence derives from a man in his 70s with lung cancer. V is TRBV7-2 and J is TRBJ2-7; D possibly corresponds to TRBD2 (6 bases). CDR3 sequence reads: CASSFGRRASDEQYF. DNA of the CDR3: TGTGCCAGCAGCTTCGGACGGAGGGCCTCCGACGAGCAGTACTTC. Variable domain in full (rest from reference TRBV7-2 and TRBJ2-7): GAGVSQSPSNKVTEKGKDVELRCDPISGHTALYWYRQSLGQGLEFLIYFQGNSAPDKSGLPSDRFSAERTGGSVSTLTIQRTQQEDSAVYLCASSFGRRASDEQYFGPGTRLTVT.